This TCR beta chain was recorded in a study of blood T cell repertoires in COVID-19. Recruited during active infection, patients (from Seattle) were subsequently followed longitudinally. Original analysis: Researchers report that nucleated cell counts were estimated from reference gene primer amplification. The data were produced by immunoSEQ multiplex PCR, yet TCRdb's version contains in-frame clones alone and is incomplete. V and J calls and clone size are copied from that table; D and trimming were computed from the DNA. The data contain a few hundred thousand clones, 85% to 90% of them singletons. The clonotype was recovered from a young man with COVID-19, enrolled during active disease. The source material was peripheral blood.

CDR3 loop: CAISDPSDRGYQPQHF. CDR3 bases: TGTGCCATCAGTGATCCTTCGGACAGGGGATATCAGCCCCAGCATTTT. V gene TRBV10-3 combines with J gene TRBJ1-5, with TRBD1 matching 9 bases. The CDR3 loop spans 16 amino acids. The V gene's germline CDR1 is ENHRY and CDR2 SYGVKD. Unmatched junction bases numbered 8, after V lost 3 bases and J lost 5 bases.